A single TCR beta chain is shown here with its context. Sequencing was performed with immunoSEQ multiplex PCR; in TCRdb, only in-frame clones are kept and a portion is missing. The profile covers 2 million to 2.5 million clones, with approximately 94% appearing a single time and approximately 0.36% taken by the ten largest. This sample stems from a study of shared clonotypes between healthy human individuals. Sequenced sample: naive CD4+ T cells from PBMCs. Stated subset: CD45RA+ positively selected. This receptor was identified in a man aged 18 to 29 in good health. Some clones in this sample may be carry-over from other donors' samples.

CDR3 in DNA: TGTGCCAGCAGCTTGGGGCAGAATAACTATGGCTACACCTTC. Protein sequence: CASSLGQNNYGYTF. This sequence joins TRBV5-6 and TRBJ1-2; D unresolved. V shed 0 bases and J shed 1 base, with 7 bases lying between them. Germline-derived CDR1 and CDR2 are SGHDT and YYEEEE. The CDR3 loop spans 14 amino acids.